This entry lists 24 T cell receptor beta chains sequenced from one sample in a study of shared clonotypes between healthy human individuals. Clones were sequenced by immunoSEQ multiplex PCR, and TCRdb holds only the in-frame ones, with some missing. This sample yields hundreds of thousands of clones, of which roughly 79% are seen a single time; about 12% belongs to the top ten. The source material was PBMCs. The receptors shown here come from a woman aged 40-49 years in good health. Some clones in this sample may be carry-over from other donors' samples.

With respect to this clone: A much larger clone is a single base away; this may be a read error. This same CDR3 is encoded by further DNA sequences in the sample. For the CDR3, the DNA is TGCGCCAGCAGCTTGGCCAGTACCAACGAGCAGTACTTT. The encoded protein is CASSLASTNEQYF. The rearrangement links TRBV5-1 to TRBJ2-7; D gene ambiguous. Per the germline V gene, CDR1 is SGHRS and CDR2 is YFSETQ. The length of the CDR3 is 13 residues.

V and J are TRBV7-8 and TRBJ1-1; D not certain. V was clipped by 5 bases and J by 6 bases, with 16 bases between them. The CDR3 runs to 14 residues. In germline, CDR1 is SGHVS, CDR2 FQNEAQ. The CDR3 nucleotides are TGTGCCAGCAGCCTCCGGGTGGTGGAAGCTGAAGCTTTCTTT. Its translation is CASSLRVVEAEAFF.

This sequence joins TRBV21-1 and TRBJ2-7; the table names TRBD1, a call not compared with the DNA. TRBV21-1 is reported as a pseudogene. The CDR3 is 11 amino acids. The CDR3 loop reads CASRPAYEQYF. The CDR3 bases are TGTGCCAGCAGACCAGCCTACGAGCAGTACTTC.

This CDR3 is CASSLALAEELDEQFF. As DNA, the CDR3 is TGCGCCAGCAGCTTGGCCCTTGCGGAGGAGCTTGATGAGCAGTTCTTC. The rearrangement links TRBV5-1 to TRBJ2-1; D possibly corresponds to TRBD2 (5 bases). Germline V gene sequence: CDR1 SGHRS, CDR2 YFSETQ. The CDR3 runs to 16 residues. Trimming removed 0 bases at V and 8 bases at J, with 18 bases between.

The rearrangement joins TRBV7-9 to TRBJ2-7, with 7 bases identical to TRBD2. The V segment lost 5 bases and the J segment 1 base; nucleotides outside the gene matches: 2. The CDR3 extends over 13 amino acids. The germline V gene has CDR1 SEHNR and CDR2 FQNEAQ (reference sequence). CDR3 region: CASSPRESYEQYF. The CDR3 DNA reads as TGTGCCAGCAGCCCGCGGGAGTCCTACGAGCAGTACTTC.

Worth noting for this clone: A much larger clone lies one base from this, so it may be a read error. The same CDR3 arises from other DNA sequences in this sample as well. CDR3 region: CATSRDQGEKLFF. CDR3 coding DNA: TGTGCCACCAGCAGAGATCAGGGTGAAAAACTGTTTTTT. The J gene is TRBJ1-4, the V gene TRBV15; tentatively, D is TRBD1 (5 bases). The CDR3 is made up of 13 amino acids. V was shortened by 0 bases and J by 7 bases, with 6 bases between the two germline ends. Germline lookup yields CDR1 LNHNV and CDR2 YYDKDF (reference sequence).

This clone showed up just a few times. Because the CDR3's place on the DNA is in doubt, the DNA is left out and the CDR3 is given as listed by TCRdb. This sequence joins TRBV7-2 and TRBJ2-2; TRBD1 is the table's D call and was not checked against the DNA. Looked up from germline, CDR1 is SGHTA and CDR2 is FQGNSA. The CDR3 is 13 residues long, ends included. The CDR3 region is CASSLVLAQELFF.

This clone turned up a few times. V gene TRBV7-2 combines with J gene TRBJ2-5, with TRBD2 matching over 7 bases. J gave up 5 bases and V 1 base, and 7 bases lay outside the gene matches. CDR3 length: 15 amino acids. Germline V lookup: CDR1 SGHTA, CDR2 FQGNSA. CDR3 in DNA: TGTGCCAGCAGCTTAGAAGGGAGGGTCACGGAGACCCAGTACTTC. Protein product: CASSLEGRVTETQYF.

The chain uses TRBV5-1 and TRBJ2-5; tentative D call: TRBD1 (5 bases). V lost 6 bases to trimming and J lost 4 bases, with 19 bases between them. CDR3 length equals 15 residues. The germline V gene encodes CDR1 SGHRS and CDR2 YFSETQ. CDR3 loop: CASTPFGPGLETQYF. Here the CDR3 DNA reads TGCGCCAGCACCCCCTTTGGGCCAGGGTTAGAGACCCAGTACTTC.

This clone has a handful of counts. The V call is TRBV7-2, the J call TRBJ2-7; 8 bases agree with TRBD1. CDR1 is SGHTA, CDR2 FQGNSA, per germline. The trim removed 7 bases at V and 7 bases at J, leaving 12 bases unmatched. This CDR3 comprises 14 residues. The CDR3 region is CASNDLDRAGEQYF. CDR3 nucleotides: TGTGCCAGCAACGACCTGGACAGGGCGGGGGAGCAGTACTTC. Using reference TRBV7-2 and TRBJ2-7 for the parts outside the CDR3, the full variable domain is GAGVSQSPSNKVTEKGKDVELRCDPISGHTALYWYRQSLGQGLEFLIYFQGNSAPDKSGLPSDRFSAERTGGSVSTLTIQRTQQEDSAVYLCASNDLDRAGEQYFGPGTRLTVT.

The V call is TRBV28, the J call TRBJ2-1, with D tentatively TRBD2 (5 bases). This CDR3 is 16 amino acids long. The ends were cut back, 4 bases at V and 5 bases at J, with 18 bases in the middle. Germline V gene data show CDR1 as MDHEN and CDR2 as SYDVKM. The CDR3 here is CASSSLGSAGNNEQFF. The CDR3 DNA follows: TGTGCCAGCAGTTCCCTGGGTAGCGCTGGGAACAATGAGCAGTTCTTC. Variable domain in full (rest from reference TRBV28 and TRBJ2-1): DVKVTQSSRYLVKRTGEKVFLECVQDMDHENMFWYRQDPGLGLRLIYFSYDVKMKEKGDIPEGYSVSREKKERFSLILESASTNQTSMYLCASSSLGSAGNNEQFFGPGTRLTVL.

The chain employs TRBV6-1 and TRBJ1-2, with TRBD1 matching 8 bases. Looked up from germline, CDR1 is MNHNS and CDR2 is SASEGT. This CDR3 is built from 15 residues. The trim removed 6 bases at V and 8 bases at J, leaving 14 bases unmatched. The CDR3: CASRTDRGLPWGYTF. The CDR3 coding sequence is TGTGCCAGCAGAACCGACAGGGGATTACCTTGGGGCTACACCTTC.

The chain couples TRBV29-1 to TRBJ2-3, with a possible D match to TRBD1 (6 bases). The CDR3 length is 15 residues. V gave up 0 bases and J gave up 0 bases, with 10 bases separating them. The germline V gene encodes CDR1 SQVTM and CDR2 ANQGSEA. The CDR3 sequence is CSVEESQGSTDTQYF. The CDR3 DNA reads TGCAGCGTTGAAGAATCCCAGGGGAGCACAGATACGCAGTATTTT.

The chain links TRBV25-1 to TRBJ2-3; 9 bases line up with TRBD2. The CDR3 extends over 14 amino acids. Looked up from germline, CDR1 is MGHDK and CDR2 is SYGVNS. The trim removed 5 bases at V and 3 bases at J, leaving 3 bases unmatched. The CDR3: CASSRGLATDTQYF. CDR3 sequence (DNA): TGTGCCAGCAGTCGCGGACTAGCGACAGATACGCAGTATTTT.

The V gene is TRBV27, the J gene TRBJ2-3; 8 bases fit TRBD1. CDR1 and CDR2 (germline): MNHEY, SMNVEV (reference sequence). With 3 bases clipped from V and 4 bases from J, the junction kept 9 bases outside the gene matches. The CDR3 extends over 16 amino acids. The DNA for the CDR3 is TGTGCCAGCAGTTTTCGGGCAGGGGGCATCCCAGATACGCAGTATTTT. Amino acids: CASSFRAGGIPDTQYF.

The chain joins TRBV9 to TRBJ2-1; 7 nucleotides line up with TRBD2. The V gene's germline CDR1 is SGDLS and CDR2 YYNGEE. There are 14 residues in the CDR3. The V segment lost 7 bases and the J segment 10 bases; nucleotides outside the gene matches: 14. CDR3 protein: CASARGRASGEQFF. The CDR3 DNA reads TGTGCCAGCGCACGAGGGAGGGCTTCGGGGGAGCAGTTCTTC.

The V and J genes are TRBV6-5 and TRBJ1-1, with TRBD1 as a possible D gene (6 bases). CDR1 and CDR2 (germline): MNHEY, SVGAGI. The CDR3 covers 13 residues. The germline V and J ends were trimmed by 4 bases and 6 bases, with 12 bases remaining between them. CDR3 protein: CASSSDSRPEAFF. DNA of the CDR3: TGTGCCAGCAGTTCGGACAGCCGGCCTGAAGCTTTCTTT.

This chain uses TRBV28 with TRBJ2-7; 9 bases match TRBD1. V shed 5 bases and J 3 bases; nucleotides not matched to a gene: 5. CDR3 length equals 14 residues. CDR1 and CDR2 (germline): MDHEN, SYDVKM. The CDR3 nucleotides are TGTGCCAGCAGTACCCTGGACAGGGGCTACGAGCAGTACTTC. Amino acids: CASSTLDRGYEQYF.

This chain uses TRBV6-1 with TRBJ1-2, with D unresolved. Between the trimmed V and J ends, which lost 11 bases and 1 base, there was a span of 8 bases. The CDR3 extends over 11 amino acids. Germline loops: CDR1 MNHNS, CDR2 SASEGT. The CDR3 DNA is TGTGCCGAACAGATTAACTATGGCTACACCTTC. The encoded protein is CAEQINYGYTF.

The rearrangement links TRBV2 to TRBJ2-3, with 12 nucleotides matching TRBD2. In germline, CDR1 is SNHLY, CDR2 FYNNEI. Trimming at V came to 6 bases and at J to 5 bases, leaving 6 bases not matched to a gene. The CDR3 consists of 15 residues. In DNA form, the CDR3 reads TGTGCCAGCAGACTAGCGGGAGGAGGAGGAGATACGCAGTATTTT. It encodes CASRLAGGGGDTQYF.

The chain carries TRBV28 and TRBJ2-6; D unclear. The CDR3 is 15 residues long. The V end was cut by 6 bases, the J end by 0 bases, with 9 bases between. Germline V gene sequence: CDR1 MDHEN, CDR2 SYDVKM. This chain's CDR3 is CASRLDNSGANVLTF. CDR3 DNA: TGTGCCAGCAGATTAGACAACTCTGGGGCCAACGTCCTGACTTTC. Based on the CDR3 plus reference TRBV28 and TRBJ2-6, the full variable domain is DVKVTQSSRYLVKRTGEKVFLECVQDMDHENMFWYRQDPGLGLRLIYFSYDVKMKEKGDIPEGYSVSREKKERFSLILESASTNQTSMYLCASRLDNSGANVLTFGAGSRLTVL.

The V and J genes are TRBV6-5 and TRBJ1-6; D ambiguous. The germline CDR1 and CDR2 sequences are MNHEY and SVGAGI. Trimming took off 6 bases at V and 6 bases at J, with 6 bases between the two ends. The CDR3 contains 12 residues. In DNA form, the CDR3 reads TGTGCCAGCAGGAGAGTTAATTCACCCCTCCACTTT. Protein: CASRRVNSPLHF.

The DNA for the CDR3 is TGTGCCAGCAGTCCACATGGAGGGCCCAATCAGCCCCAGCATTTT. Its protein is CASSPHGGPNQPQHF. The V gene is TRBV27, the J gene TRBJ1-5; D remains ambiguous. CDR3 length: 15 residues. Germline V gene lookup returns CDR1 MNHEY and CDR2 SMNVEV (reference sequence). The V end was cut by 5 bases, the J end by 3 bases, with 14 bases between.

V and J are TRBV19 and TRBJ1-4; 10 bases are shared with TRBD1. V gave up 5 bases and J gave up 8 bases; unmatched junction bases: 11. This CDR3 comprises 16 residues. Germline V gene lookup returns CDR1 LNHDA and CDR2 SQIVND (reference sequence). The CDR3 loop reads CASSLGTGVLGEKLFF. DNA for the CDR3: TGTGCCAGTAGTCTGGGGACAGGGGTATTGGGAGAAAAACTGTTTTTT. Full variable domain (outside the CDR3, taken from reference TRBV19 and TRBJ1-4): DGGITQSPKYLFRKEGQNVTLSCEQNLNHDAMYWYRQDPGQGLRLIYYSQIVNDFQKGDIAEGYSVSREKKESFPLTVTSAQKNPTAFYLCASSLGTGVLGEKLFFGSGTQLSVL.